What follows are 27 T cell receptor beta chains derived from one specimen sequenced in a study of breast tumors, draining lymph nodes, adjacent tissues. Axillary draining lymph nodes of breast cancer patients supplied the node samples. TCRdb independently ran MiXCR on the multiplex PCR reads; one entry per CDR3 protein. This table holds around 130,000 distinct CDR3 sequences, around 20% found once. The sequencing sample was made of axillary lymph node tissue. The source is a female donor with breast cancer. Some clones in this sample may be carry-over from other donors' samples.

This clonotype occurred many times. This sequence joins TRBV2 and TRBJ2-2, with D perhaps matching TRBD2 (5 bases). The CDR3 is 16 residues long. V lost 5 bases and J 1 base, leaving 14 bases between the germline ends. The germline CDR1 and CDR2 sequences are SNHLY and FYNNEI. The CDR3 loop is CASSREADLNTGELFF. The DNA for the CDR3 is TGTGCCAGCAGTAGAGAAGCGGACCTGAACACCGGGGAGCTGTTTTTT.

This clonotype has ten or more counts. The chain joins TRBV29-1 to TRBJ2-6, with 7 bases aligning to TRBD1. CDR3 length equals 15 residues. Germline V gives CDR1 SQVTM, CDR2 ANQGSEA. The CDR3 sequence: CSPGQTYSGANVLTF. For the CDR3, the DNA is TGCAGTCCGGGACAGACATACTCTGGGGCCAACGTCCTGACTTTC.

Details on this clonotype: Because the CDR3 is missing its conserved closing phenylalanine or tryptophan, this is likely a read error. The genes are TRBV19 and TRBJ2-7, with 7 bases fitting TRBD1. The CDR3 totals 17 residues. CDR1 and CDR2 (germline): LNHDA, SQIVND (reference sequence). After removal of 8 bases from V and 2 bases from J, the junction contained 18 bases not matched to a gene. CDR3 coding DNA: TGTGCCAGTGGTGTTAACCGACAGGGATTGGGGGCCTACGAGCAGTACTCC. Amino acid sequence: CASGVNRQGLGAYEQYS.

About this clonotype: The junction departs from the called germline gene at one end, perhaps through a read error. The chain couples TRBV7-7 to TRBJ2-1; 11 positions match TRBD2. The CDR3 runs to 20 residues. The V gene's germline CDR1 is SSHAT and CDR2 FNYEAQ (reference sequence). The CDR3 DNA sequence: TGTGCTAGCAGCTTTCGGCCCGGACTAGCGGGCGGGAGCTCCTACAATGAGCAGTTCTTC. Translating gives CASSFRPGLAGGSSYNEQFF. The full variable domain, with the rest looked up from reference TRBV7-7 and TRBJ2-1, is GAGVSQSPRYKVTKRGQDVTLRCDPISSHATLYWYQQALGQGPEFLTYFNYEAQPDKSGLPSDRFSAERPEGSISTLTIQRTEQRDSAMYRCASSFRPGLAGGSSYNEQFFGPGTRLTVL.

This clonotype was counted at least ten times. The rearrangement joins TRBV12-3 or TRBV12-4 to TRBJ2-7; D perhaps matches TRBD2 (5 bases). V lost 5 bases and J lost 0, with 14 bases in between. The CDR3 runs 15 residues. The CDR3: CASSRSGTSSYEQYF. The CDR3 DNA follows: TGTGCCAGCAGTCGAAGCGGAACCTCCTCCTACGAGCAGTACTTC.

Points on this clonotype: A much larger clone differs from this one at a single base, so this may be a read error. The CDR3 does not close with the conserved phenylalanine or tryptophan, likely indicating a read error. CDR3 bases: TGTGCCAGCAGCCTGCAGGGGTTTTCTGGGGCCAACGTCCTGACTGTC. It is translated as CASSLQGFSGANVLTV. This sequence joins TRBV6-6 and TRBJ2-6; D perhaps matches TRBD1 (6 bases). This CDR3 comprises 16 residues. CDR1 and CDR2 from the germline V gene are MNHNY and SVGAGI (reference sequence). The V gene lost 6 bases and the J gene lost 1 base, with 13 bases spanning the gap.

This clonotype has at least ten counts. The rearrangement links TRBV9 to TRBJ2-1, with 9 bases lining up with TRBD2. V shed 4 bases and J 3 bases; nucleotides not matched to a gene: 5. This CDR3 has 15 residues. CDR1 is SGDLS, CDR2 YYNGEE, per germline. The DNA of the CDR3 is TGTGCCAGCAGCACCGGGACTAGCAGCTACAATGAGCAGTTCTTC. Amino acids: CASSTGTSSYNEQFF.

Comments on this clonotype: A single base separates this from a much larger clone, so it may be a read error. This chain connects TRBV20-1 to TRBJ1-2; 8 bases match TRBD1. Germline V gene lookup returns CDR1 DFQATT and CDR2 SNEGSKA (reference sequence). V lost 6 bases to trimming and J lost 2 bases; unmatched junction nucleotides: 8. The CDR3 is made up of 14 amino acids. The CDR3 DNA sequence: TGCAGTGCCGCGACAGGGGCGGGCAACTATGGCTACACCTTC. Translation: CSAATGAGNYGYTF.

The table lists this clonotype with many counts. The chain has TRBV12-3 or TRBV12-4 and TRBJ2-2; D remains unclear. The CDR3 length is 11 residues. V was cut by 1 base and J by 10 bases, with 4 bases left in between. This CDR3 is CASSLEAELFF. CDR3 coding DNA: TGTGCCAGCAGTTTAGAAGCGGAGCTGTTTTTT.

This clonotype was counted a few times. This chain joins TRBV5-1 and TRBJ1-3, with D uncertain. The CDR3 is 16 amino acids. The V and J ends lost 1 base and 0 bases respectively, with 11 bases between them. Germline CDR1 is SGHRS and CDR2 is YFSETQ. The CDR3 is CASSLLMGYSGNTIYF. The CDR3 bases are TGCGCCAGCAGCTTGTTAATGGGATACTCTGGAAACACCATATATTTT.

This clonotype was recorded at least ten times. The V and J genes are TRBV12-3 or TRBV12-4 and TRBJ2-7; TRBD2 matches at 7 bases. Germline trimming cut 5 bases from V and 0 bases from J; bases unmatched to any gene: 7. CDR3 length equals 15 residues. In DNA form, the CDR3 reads TGTGCCAGCAGTCCCAGCGGGACCTCCTCCTACGAGCAGTACTTC. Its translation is CASSPSGTSSYEQYF.

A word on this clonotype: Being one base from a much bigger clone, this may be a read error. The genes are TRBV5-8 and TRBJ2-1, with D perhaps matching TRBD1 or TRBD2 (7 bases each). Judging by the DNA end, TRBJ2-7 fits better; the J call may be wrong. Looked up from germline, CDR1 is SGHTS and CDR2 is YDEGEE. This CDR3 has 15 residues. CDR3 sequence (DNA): TGTGCCAGCAGCTTGTATGCAGGGGGAGGGAATGAGCAGTACTTC. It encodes CASSLYAGGGNEQYF.

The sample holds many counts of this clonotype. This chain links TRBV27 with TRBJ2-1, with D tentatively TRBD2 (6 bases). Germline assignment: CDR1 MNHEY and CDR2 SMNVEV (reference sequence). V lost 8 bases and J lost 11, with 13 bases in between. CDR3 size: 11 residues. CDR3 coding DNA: TGTGCCAGCCAAACCCGGGAGAAGCAGTTCTTC. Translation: CASQTREKQFF.

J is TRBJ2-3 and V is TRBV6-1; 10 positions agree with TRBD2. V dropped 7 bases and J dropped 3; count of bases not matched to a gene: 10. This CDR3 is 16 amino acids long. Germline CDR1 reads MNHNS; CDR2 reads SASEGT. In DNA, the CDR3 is TGTGCCAGCACTAGATATCTAGCGGGAGTTACAGATACGCAGTATTTT. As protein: CASTRYLAGVTDTQYF.

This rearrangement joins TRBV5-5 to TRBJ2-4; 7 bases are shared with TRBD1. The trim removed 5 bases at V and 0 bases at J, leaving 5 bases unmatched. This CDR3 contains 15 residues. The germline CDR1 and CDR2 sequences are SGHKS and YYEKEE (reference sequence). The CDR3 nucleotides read TGTGCCAGCAGTTTAGACAGGGTAGCCAAAAACATTCAGTACTTC. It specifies CASSLDRVAKNIQYF.

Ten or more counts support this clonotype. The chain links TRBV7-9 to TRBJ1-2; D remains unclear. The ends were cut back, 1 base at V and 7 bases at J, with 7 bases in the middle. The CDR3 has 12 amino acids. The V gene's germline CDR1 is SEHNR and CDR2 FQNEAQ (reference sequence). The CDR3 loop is CASSLDRSGYTF. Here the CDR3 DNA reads TGTGCCAGCAGCTTAGACCGGTCTGGCTACACCTTC.

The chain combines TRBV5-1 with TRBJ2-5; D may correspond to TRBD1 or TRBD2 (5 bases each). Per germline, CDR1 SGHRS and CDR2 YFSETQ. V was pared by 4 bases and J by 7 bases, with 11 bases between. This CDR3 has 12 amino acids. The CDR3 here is CASSRDVRTQYF. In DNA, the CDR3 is TGCGCCAGCAGCCGGGACGTGAGGACCCAGTACTTC.

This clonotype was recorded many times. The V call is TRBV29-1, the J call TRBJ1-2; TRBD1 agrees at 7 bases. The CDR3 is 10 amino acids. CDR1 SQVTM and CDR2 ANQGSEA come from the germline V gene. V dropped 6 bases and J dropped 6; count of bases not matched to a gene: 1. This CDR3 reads CSVGQDGYTF. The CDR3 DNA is TGCAGCGTCGGACAGGATGGCTACACCTTC.

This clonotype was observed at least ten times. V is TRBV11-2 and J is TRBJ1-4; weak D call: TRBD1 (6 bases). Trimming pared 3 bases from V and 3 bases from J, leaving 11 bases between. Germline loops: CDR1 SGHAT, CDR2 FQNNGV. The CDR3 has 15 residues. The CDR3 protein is CASSLGGQANEKLFF. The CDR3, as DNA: TGTGCCAGCAGCTTGGGGGGGCAGGCTAATGAAAAACTGTTTTTT.

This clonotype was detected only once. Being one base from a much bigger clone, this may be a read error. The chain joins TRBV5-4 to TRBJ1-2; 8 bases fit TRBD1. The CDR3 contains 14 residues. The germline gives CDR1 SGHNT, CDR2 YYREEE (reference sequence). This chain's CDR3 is CASSLGQGNCGYTF. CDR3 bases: TGTGCCAGCAGCTTGGGACAGGGGAACTGTGGCTACACCTTC.

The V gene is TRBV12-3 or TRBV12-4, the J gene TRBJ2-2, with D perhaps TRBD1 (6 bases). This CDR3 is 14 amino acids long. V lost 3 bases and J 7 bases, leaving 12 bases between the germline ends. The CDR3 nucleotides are TGTGCCAGCAGTTTGTTTGAGGGGGTCGGGGAGCTGTTTTTT. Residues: CASSLFEGVGELFF.

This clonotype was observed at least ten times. The DNA for the CDR3 is TGCGCCAGCAGCTTGGCGGCTAGCGGCTACAATGAGCAGTTCTTC. This codes for CASSLAASGYNEQFF. The chain joins TRBV5-1 to TRBJ2-1; 7 positions match TRBD2. In germline, CDR1 is SGHRS, CDR2 YFSETQ. The CDR3 runs to 15 residues. Trimming removed 0 bases from V and 3 bases from J; junction bases left unmatched: 3.

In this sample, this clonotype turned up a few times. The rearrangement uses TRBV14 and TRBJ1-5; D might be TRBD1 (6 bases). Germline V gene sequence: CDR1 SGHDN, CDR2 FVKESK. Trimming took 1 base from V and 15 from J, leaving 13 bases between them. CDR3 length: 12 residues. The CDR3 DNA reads TGTGCCAGCAGCCAAGTTACAGGGTGTGGGCATTTT. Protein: CASSQVTGCGHF.

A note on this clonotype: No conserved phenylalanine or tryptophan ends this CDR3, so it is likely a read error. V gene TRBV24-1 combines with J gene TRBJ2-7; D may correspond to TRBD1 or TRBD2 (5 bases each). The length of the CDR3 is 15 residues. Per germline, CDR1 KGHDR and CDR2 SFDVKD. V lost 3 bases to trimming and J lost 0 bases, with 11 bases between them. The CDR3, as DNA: TGTGCCACCAGTGATCCGGGACGGGGCTCCTACGAGCAGTACTCC. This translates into CATSDPGRGSYEQYS.

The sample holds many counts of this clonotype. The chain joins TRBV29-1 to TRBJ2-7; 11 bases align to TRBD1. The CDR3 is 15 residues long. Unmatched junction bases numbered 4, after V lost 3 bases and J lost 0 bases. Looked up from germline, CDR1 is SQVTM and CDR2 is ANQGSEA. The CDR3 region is CSVEGDRGDSYEQYF. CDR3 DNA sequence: TGCAGCGTTGAGGGGGACAGGGGGGACTCCTACGAGCAGTACTTC.

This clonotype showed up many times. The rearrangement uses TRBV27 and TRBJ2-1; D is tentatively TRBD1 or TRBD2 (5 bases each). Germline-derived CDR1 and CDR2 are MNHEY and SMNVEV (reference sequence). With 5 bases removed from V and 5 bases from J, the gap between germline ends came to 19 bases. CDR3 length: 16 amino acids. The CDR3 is CASSVLQGVGNNEQFF. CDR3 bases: TGTGCCAGCAGTGTTTTGCAGGGAGTGGGTAACAATGAGCAGTTCTTC.

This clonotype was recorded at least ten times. As DNA, the CDR3 is TGTGCCAGCAGAACCGGGACTAGCGGCCCCAATGAGCAGTTCTTC. Protein product: CASRTGTSGPNEQFF. V and J are TRBV12-3 or TRBV12-4 and TRBJ2-1, with 11 bases that match TRBD2. V gave up 6 bases and J gave up 6 bases; unmatched junction bases: 7. The CDR3 has 15 amino acids.